Described below is a single T cell receptor (beta chain) sequence and its context. The sample belongs to a study of blood T cell repertoires in COVID-19. About the research overall: Sources were T cells, B-cell-depleted T cells, or PBMCs; the material itself was cDNA or gDNA.

The CDR3 has 17 amino acids. Trimming took 0 bases from V and 2 from J; bases not matched to a gene: 8. The germline V gene has CDR1 LGHDT and CDR2 YNNKEL (reference sequence). TCRdb keeps only in-frame clones here, not all; method: immunoSEQ multiplex PCR. The sample includes roughly 160,000 clones, around 80% of them seen just once. The gene calls are TRBV3-1 (or the pseudogene TRBV3-2) and TRBJ1-2, with 8 bases lining up with TRBD1. The sequenced sample consisted of PBMCs or T cells enriched from blood (not recorded which). This sequence originates from a woman aged 60 to 75 who had recovered from COVID-19. This CDR3 is CASSQDDRGFENYGYTF. The CDR3 DNA sequence: TGTGCCAGCAGCCAAGACGACAGGGGCTTTGAAAACTATGGCTACACCTTC.